The 16 T cell receptor beta chains listed next were all sequenced from one sample in a study of shared clonotypes between healthy human individuals. Sequencing used immunoSEQ multiplex PCR; TCRdb keeps in-frame clones, though not all of them. The repertoire holds about a million clones, around 76% seen once, with roughly 1.4% in the top ten. The sample taken for sequencing was memory CD4+ T cells sorted from blood. As for subset: CD45RA-negative fraction. These receptors were obtained from a man between 18 and 29 years old in good health.

In this sample, this clone turned up a few times. V gene TRBV27 combines with J gene TRBJ2-3; weak D call: TRBD1 (5 bases). Between the trimmed V and J ends, which lost 2 bases and 9 bases, there was a span of 18 bases. CDR3 length: 15 amino acids. Germline values: CDR1 MNHEY, CDR2 SMNVEV (reference sequence). CDR3 nucleotides: TGTGCCAGCAGTTTAGGGGCAGGGTGGTTAGAGACGCAGTATTTT. Amino acids: CASSLGAGWLETQYF.

The chain links TRBV10-3 to TRBJ2-3; 10 bases agree with TRBD1. CDR1 is ENHRY, CDR2 SYGVKD, per germline. This CDR3 spans 15 amino acids. V shed 7 bases, J shed 1 base, and the junction held 5 bases outside the gene matches. CDR3 sequence reads: CAITPGTGGTDTQYF. CDR3 DNA sequence: TGTGCCATCACCCCCGGGACAGGGGGCACAGATACGCAGTATTTT.

This clone was observed at least ten times. The CDR3 region has the DNA TGTGCCAGCAGTGAGGACAGGATTGGTGGCTACACCTTC. Translated: CASSEDRIGGYTF. The V and J genes are TRBV6-1 and TRBJ1-2, with TRBD1 matching over 7 bases. CDR3 length: 13 residues. V shed 3 bases, J shed 7 bases, and the junction held 5 bases outside the gene matches. Germline V gene sequence: CDR1 MNHNS, CDR2 SASEGT.

This rearrangement joins TRBV7-6 to TRBJ2-5; possible D gene TRBD1, 5 bases. The V and J ends lost 0 bases and 7 bases respectively, with 15 bases between them. Germline assignment: CDR1 SGHVS and CDR2 FNYEAQ. This CDR3 is 15 amino acids long. The CDR3 here is CASSLAGASIGTQYF. DNA for the CDR3: TGTGCCAGCAGCTTAGCAGGGGCTTCCATTGGGACCCAGTACTTC.

The V call is TRBV7-9, the J call TRBJ2-3; D unclear. This CDR3 has 12 residues. Trimming left V 2 bases short and J 6 bases short, with 6 bases between. Looked up from germline, CDR1 is SEHNR and CDR2 is FQNEAQ (reference sequence). Here the CDR3 reads CASSLQVDTQYF. In DNA form, the CDR3 reads TGTGCCAGCAGCTTACAAGTGGATACGCAGTATTTT.

The V gene is TRBV29-1, the J gene TRBJ2-1, with 7 bases fitting TRBD1. Per the germline V gene, CDR1 is SQVTM and CDR2 is ANQGSEA. The CDR3 extends over 11 amino acids. The CDR3, as DNA: TGCAGTGCCGACAGGGCATCTGAGCAGTTCTTC. Translation: CSADRASEQFF.

The chain links TRBV30 to TRBJ1-5, with a possible D match to TRBD1 (5 bases). CDR1 and CDR2 from the germline V gene are GTSNPN and SVGIG (reference sequence). The V gene lost 1 base and the J gene lost 2 bases, with 6 bases spanning the gap. The CDR3 contains 13 residues. The CDR3 DNA sequence: TGTGCCTGGAGTGGACAGCGCAATCAGCCCCAGCATTTT. Residues: CAWSGQRNQPQHF.

CDR3 bases: TGTGCCATCCGGCGGGACAGGGAGGGCAATGAGCAGTTCTTC. Its protein is CAIRRDREGNEQFF. The chain carries TRBV10-3 and TRBJ2-1; 9 nucleotides line up with TRBD1. The germline V gene has CDR1 ENHRY and CDR2 SYGVKD. CDR3 length: 14 amino acids. After removal of 8 bases from V and 6 bases from J, the junction contained 8 bases not matched to a gene.

The genes are TRBV6-5 and TRBJ1-1; 7 bases fit TRBD1. The junction had 6 bases not matched to a gene; V was cut back by 6 bases and J by 11 bases. Looked up from germline, CDR1 is MNHEY and CDR2 is SVGAGI. CDR3 size: 11 residues. CDR3 sequence reads: CASSYRDSAFF. The CDR3 nucleotides read TGTGCCAGCAGCTACCGGGACAGCGCTTTCTTT.

The chain joins TRBV21-1 to TRBJ2-4; the DNA was not used to check the table's D call, TRBD1. TRBV21-1 is given as a pseudogene. There are 19 residues in the CDR3. The CDR3 reads CASSKSPRTGPLAKNIQYF. The DNA of the CDR3 is TGTGCCAGCAGCAAATCCCCTCGTACAGGCCCGCTAGCCAAAAACATTCAGTACTTC.

The rearrangement uses TRBV5-1 and TRBJ1-1; D may be TRBD1 (5 bases). Germline lookup yields CDR1 SGHRS and CDR2 YFSETQ. The CDR3 has 14 residues. V lost 5 bases and J lost 7, with 18 bases in between. The CDR3 loop is CASRLLDSGGEAFF. The CDR3 DNA follows: TGCGCCAGCAGACTACTTGACAGTGGGGGTGAAGCTTTCTTT.

This clone was counted at least ten times. The chain employs TRBV5-5 and TRBJ1-1, with D unclear. The CDR3 has 14 residues. The germline V gene encodes CDR1 SGHKS and CDR2 YYEKEE (reference sequence). V shed 4 bases and J shed 7 bases, with 17 bases lying between them. CDR3 sequence reads: CASSLLSRVYEAFF. The DNA of the CDR3 is TGTGCCAGCAGCCTTCTGTCGCGGGTTTATGAAGCTTTCTTT.

The V gene is TRBV5-1, the J gene TRBJ1-6; D ambiguous. The germline V gene encodes CDR1 SGHRS and CDR2 YFSETQ. V lost 7 bases and J lost 9, with 14 bases in between. This CDR3 region has 13 residues. CDR3 residues: CASSWEGGSPLHF. The CDR3 DNA sequence: TGCGCCAGCTCCTGGGAGGGCGGTTCACCCCTCCACTTT.

The J gene is TRBJ2-3, the V gene TRBV12-1; the table names TRBD2, a call not compared with the DNA. TRBV12-1 is tagged as a pseudogene. CDR3 length equals 16 residues. The CDR3 sequence: CASSRGSGGAKDTQYF. The CDR3 nucleotides read TGTGCCAGCAGCCGAGGTAGCGGGGGGGCTAAAGATACGCAGTATTTT.

The CDR3 here is CASTPRYRGLDNSPLHF. As DNA, the CDR3 is TGTGCCAGCACCCCAAGGTACAGGGGGCTGGATAATTCACCCCTCCACTTT. The rearrangement joins TRBV5-5 to TRBJ1-6; 9 bases fit TRBD1. Germline loops: CDR1 SGHKS, CDR2 YYEKEE (reference sequence). The V and J ends lost 6 bases and 5 bases, in that order; junction bases with no gene match: 12. The CDR3 spans 17 residues.

With regard to this clone: The sample carries other DNA sequences with the same CDR3. This chain uses TRBV5-1 with TRBJ1-2, with D hard to call. The CDR3 extends over 15 amino acids. The V and J ends lost 0 bases and 8 bases respectively, with 17 bases between them. The germline V gene has CDR1 SGHRS and CDR2 YFSETQ. CDR3 nucleotides: TGCGCCAGCAGCTTGGGGACCGGCGAAGCTCGGGGCTACACCTTC. Protein: CASSLGTGEARGYTF.